The entry below describes one TCR beta chain. Its target is not known. Assay used: immunoSEQ multiplex PCR; TCRdb lists only in-frame clones, some missing. The sample yields around 100,000 clones, around 92% seen once. This sample is part of a study of T cell responses to AZD1222 COVID-19 vaccine. Study-wide background: Analysis merged second doses at about 4 or about 12 weeks. Study-wide points: Among AZD1222 vaccinees, only six or seven were seropositive at baseline. Nearly half of unique spike-specific TCRs reportedly avoided B.1.351 and B.1.1.7 mutated regions.

The clonotype comes from an adult in good health. The sequenced sample was peripheral blood, obtained on day 0 of AZD1222 vaccination.

The DNA for the CDR3 is TGTGCCAGCAGCTCAGGGGGGGTTTCCTACAATGAGCAGTTCTTC. Protein sequence: CASSSGGVSYNEQFF. The V and J genes are TRBV11-3 and TRBJ2-1, with D perhaps TRBD1 or TRBD2 (7 bases each). With 4 bases removed from V and 1 base from J, the gap between germline ends came to 11 bases. In germline, CDR1 is SGHNT, CDR2 YENEEA. The CDR3 extends over 15 amino acids.